One sample yielded the 26 T cell receptor beta chains listed below, sequenced in a study of T cell changes during pregnancy in multiple sclerosis. This table comes from immunoSEQ multiplex PCR, and its TCRdb copy is limited to in-frame clones, with some not included. There are around 38,000 clones in the sample; roughly 92% occur only once, and less than 0.45% lies in the top ten. The sample consisted of CD4+ T cells from peripheral blood mononuclear cells, taken in the third trimester of pregnancy. These receptors were taken from a female donor in good health, enrolled as a control in a pregnancy study.

This rearrangement joins TRBV9 to TRBJ1-5; TRBD1 is a possible D gene (5 bases). The CDR3 covers 15 residues. Trimming cost V 0 bases and J 2 bases, with 9 bases left between them. CDR1 and CDR2 from the germline V gene are SGDLS and YYNGEE. CDR3 sequence (DNA): TGTGCCAGCAGCGTAGAAGGGGCCGGCAATCAGCCCCAGCATTTT. Its translation is CASSVEGAGNQPQHF.

The rearrangement joins TRBV7-3 to TRBJ2-2, with a weak D call TRBD1 (6 bases). The CDR3 runs 16 residues. The germline V and J ends were trimmed by 3 bases and 6 bases, with 17 bases remaining between them. Per the germline V gene, CDR1 is SGHTA and CDR2 is FQGTGA. CDR3 sequence (DNA): TGTGCCAGCAGCTTTGAGTCCAGGGGAATCCCCGGGGAGCTGTTTTTT. Translating gives CASSFESRGIPGELFF. The full variable domain, its missing parts supplied by reference TRBV7-3 and TRBJ2-2, is GAGVSQTPSNKVTEKGKYVELRCDPISGHTALYWYRQSLGQGPEFLIYFQGTGAADDSGLPNDRFFAVRPEGSVSTLKIQRTERGDSAVYLCASSFESRGIPGELFFGEGSRLTVL.

The chain uses TRBV7-2 and TRBJ2-7; a possible D gene is TRBD1 (5 bases). V dropped 3 bases and J dropped 2 bases, with 14 bases sitting between them. Germline V CDR1 and CDR2: SGHTA, FQGNSA. The CDR3 is made up of 15 amino acids. CDR3 residues: CASSFRTAGTYEQYF. As DNA, the CDR3 is TGTGCCAGCAGCTTCCGAACAGCAGGGACCTACGAGCAGTACTTC.

The chain uses TRBV19 and TRBJ1-3; D unclear. Per germline, CDR1 LNHDA and CDR2 SQIVND (reference sequence). The CDR3 consists of 14 residues. V was pared by 4 bases and J by 0 bases, with 7 bases between. CDR3 protein: CASSSRDSGNTIYF. DNA for the CDR3: TGTGCCAGTAGTAGCCGGGACTCTGGAAACACCATATATTTT.

CDR3 amino acids: CASSTSDTSKNIQYF. For the CDR3, the DNA is TGTGCCAGTAGTACATCGGACACCTCCAAAAACATTCAGTACTTC. The chain links TRBV19 to TRBJ2-4, with D tentatively TRBD1 (5 bases). This CDR3 spans 15 amino acids. The germline V gene has CDR1 LNHDA and CDR2 SQIVND (reference sequence). Trimming took 4 bases from V and 2 from J, leaving 12 bases between them.

This clone came up a few times. The rearrangement links TRBV27 to TRBJ1-5; D perhaps matches TRBD1 (5 bases). CDR1 is MNHEY and CDR2 is SMNVEV in the germline V gene (reference sequence). The germline V and J ends were trimmed by 5 bases and 4 bases, with 6 bases remaining between them. This CDR3 contains 12 residues. CDR3 protein: CASSKGNQPQHF. The CDR3 DNA reads TGTGCCAGCAGTAAGGGGAATCAGCCCCAGCATTTT.

The chain combines TRBV19 with TRBJ1-4; 9 positions match TRBD1. CDR1 is LNHDA, CDR2 SQIVND, per germline (reference sequence). V shed 7 bases, J shed 4 bases, and the junction held 16 bases outside the gene matches. CDR3 size: 18 residues. The CDR3: CASTRTGARRGLNEKLFF. CDR3 DNA sequence: TGTGCCAGTACCCGGACAGGGGCCCGGAGGGGGCTTAATGAAAAACTGTTTTTT. The whole variable domain, remainder taken from reference TRBV19 and TRBJ1-4, is DGGITQSPKYLFRKEGQNVTLSCEQNLNHDAMYWYRQDPGQGLRLIYYSQIVNDFQKGDIAEGYSVSREKKESFPLTVTSAQKNPTAFYLCASTRTGARRGLNEKLFFGSGTQLSVL.

The chain's CDR3 is CASSLVGRGAQPQHF. Here the CDR3 DNA reads TGTGCCAGCAGCTTAGTCGGTCGGGGAGCTCAGCCCCAGCATTTT. The rearrangement links TRBV7-9 to TRBJ1-5; D unresolved. Looked up from germline, CDR1 is SEHNR and CDR2 is FQNEAQ (reference sequence). V lost 1 base, J lost 6 bases, and 13 bases lay in between. The CDR3 has 15 residues.

The chain employs TRBV27 and TRBJ2-5, with 7 bases aligning to TRBD2. The DNA matches TRBJ2-7 better at its end, which makes the J call doubtful. Germline values: CDR1 MNHEY, CDR2 SMNVEV (reference sequence). The CDR3 extends over 14 amino acids. The DNA for the CDR3 is TGTGCCAGCAGTAGGGACTACAGCTCCTACGAGCAGTACTTC. Amino acids: CASSRDYSSYEQYF.

The chain employs TRBV5-1 and TRBJ1-3; no firm D call. This CDR3 is 14 amino acids long. Trimming removed 3 bases from V and 0 bases from J, with 7 bases in between. Germline loops: CDR1 SGHRS, CDR2 YFSETQ. As DNA, the CDR3 is TGCGCCAGCAGCTCCGGGAGCTCTGGAAACACCATATATTTT. Translated: CASSSGSSGNTIYF.

This chain uses TRBV18 with TRBJ2-2; D call uncertain. The CDR3 consists of 17 residues. Germline V lookup: CDR1 KGHSH, CDR2 LQKENI. V gave up 0 bases and J gave up 1 base, with 12 bases separating them. In DNA form, the CDR3 reads TGTGCCAGCTCACCACCGGCTGGGCCTTTGAACACCGGGGAGCTGTTTTTT. This encodes CASSPPAGPLNTGELFF.

This clone was found once. The V call is TRBV28, the J call TRBJ1-2; no clear D. The CDR3 has 12 amino acids. The V gene lost 8 bases and the J gene lost 1 base, with 8 bases spanning the gap. The germline V gene encodes CDR1 MDHEN and CDR2 SYDVKM. CDR3 sequence: CASERVNYGYTF. CDR3 sequence (DNA): TGTGCCAGCGAACGGGTTAACTATGGCTACACCTTC.

This CDR3 is CSVGTVGGYTF. The CDR3 DNA reads TGCAGTGTTGGGACAGTTGGGGGCTACACCTTC. This rearrangement joins TRBV20-1 to TRBJ1-2; 7 nucleotides line up with TRBD1. Trimming took 7 bases from V and 8 from J; bases not matched to a gene: 7. Germline lookup yields CDR1 DFQATT and CDR2 SNEGSKA (reference sequence). The CDR3 extends over 11 amino acids.

V and J are TRBV6-5 and TRBJ1-1, with 8 bases fitting TRBD1. V dropped 5 bases and J dropped 9; count of bases not matched to a gene: 8. From germline, CDR1 is MNHEY and CDR2 SVGAGI. The CDR3 has 13 residues. The CDR3 is CASSAPGQGKAFF. CDR3 bases: TGTGCCAGCAGTGCCCCCGGACAGGGAAAAGCTTTCTTT.

V usage is TRBV11-2 and J usage is TRBJ2-5, with D possibly being TRBD1 (5 bases). Trimming pared 0 bases from V and 5 bases from J, leaving 16 bases between. Germline CDR1 is SGHAT and CDR2 is FQNNGV. The CDR3 sequence is 16 residues long. CDR3 region: CASSLERVGQDETQYF. CDR3 coding DNA: TGTGCCAGCAGCTTAGAACGGGTGGGGCAGGATGAGACCCAGTACTTC.

V gene TRBV5-8 combines with J gene TRBJ1-2; 10 bases map to TRBD1. Looked up from germline, CDR1 is SGHTS and CDR2 is YDEGEE. This CDR3 contains 14 residues. The J segment lost 3 bases and the V segment lost 3 bases, leaving 2 bases of the junction unmatched. The CDR3, as DNA: TGTGCCAGCAGCTCGACAGGGGGCCACTATGGCTACACCTTC. Translating gives CASSSTGGHYGYTF.

The chain combines TRBV7-9 with TRBJ1-6; 7 bases are a match to TRBD1. CDR1 and CDR2 from the germline V gene are SEHNR and FQNEAQ (reference sequence). CDR3 length: 15 residues. Trimming took 5 bases from V and 9 from J; bases not matched to a gene: 10. The CDR3 region has the DNA TGTGCCAGCAGCACAGGGCGACAGGGAAGTTCACCCCTCCACTTT. This encodes CASSTGRQGSSPLHF.

This chain joins TRBV2 and TRBJ2-1, with 12 bases identical to TRBD2. The germline gives CDR1 SNHLY, CDR2 FYNNEI. J lost 12 bases, V lost 6 bases, and 3 bases had no gene match. The CDR3 runs to 12 residues. Here the CDR3 reads CASSLLAGGQFF. The CDR3 nucleotides are TGTGCCAGCAGCTTACTAGCGGGGGGGCAGTTCTTC.

The chain carries TRBV15 and TRBJ1-4, with D unresolved. V lost 1 base, J lost 5 bases, and 8 bases lay in between. This CDR3 is 14 amino acids long. CDR1 is LNHNV, CDR2 YYDKDF, per germline (reference sequence). CDR3 loop: CATSRGRPNEKLFF. Written as DNA, the CDR3 is TGTGCCACCAGCAGAGGGCGGCCAAATGAAAAACTGTTTTTT.

This clone was counted a few times. CDR3 region: CASSTPGGNSPLHF. The CDR3 DNA is TGTGCCAGCAGTACCCCGGGGGGTAATTCACCCCTCCACTTT. The chain is built from TRBV28 and TRBJ1-6; maybe TRBD1 (5 bases). The CDR3 consists of 14 residues. V shed 5 bases and J shed 6 bases, with 11 bases lying between them. Germline lookup yields CDR1 MDHEN and CDR2 SYDVKM.

The chain links TRBV7-2 to TRBJ1-2; D unresolved. Germline loops: CDR1 SGHTA, CDR2 FQGNSA. V lost 6 bases and J lost 2, with 10 bases in between. This CDR3 has 13 residues. The CDR3 sequence is CASRPTGNYGYTF. The CDR3 DNA reads as TGTGCCAGCAGACCCACCGGGAACTATGGCTACACCTTC.

The gene calls are TRBV6-5 and TRBJ1-1; perhaps TRBD1 as D (6 bases). Trimming took 4 bases from V and 2 from J, leaving 11 bases between them. Per the germline V gene, CDR1 is MNHEY and CDR2 is SVGAGI. This CDR3 comprises 14 residues. The CDR3 loop is CASSSRGRNTEAFF. CDR3 nucleotide sequence: TGTGCCAGCAGTTCCAGGGGACGTAACACTGAAGCTTTCTTT.

The V gene is TRBV2, the J gene TRBJ1-2, with 7 bases identical to TRBD1. V lost 8 bases, J lost 8 bases, and 11 bases stayed unmatched. The CDR3 is made up of 13 amino acids. Germline V gene sequence: CDR1 SNHLY, CDR2 FYNNEI. The CDR3 protein is CASGTANGMGYTF. CDR3 bases: TGTGCCAGCGGGACAGCCAACGGAATGGGCTACACCTTC.

The chain uses TRBV11-3 and TRBJ1-1, with no clear D. CDR1 and CDR2 (germline): SGHNT, YENEEA. This CDR3 is 13 amino acids long. Trimming stripped 5 bases from V and 7 bases from J, with 14 bases between. The CDR3 reads CASSATLLGEAFF. The CDR3 nucleotides read TGTGCCAGCAGCGCAACCCTCCTCGGTGAAGCTTTCTTT.

The chain links TRBV5-5 to TRBJ1-2; D is undetermined. V was shortened by 2 bases and J by 0 bases, with 8 bases between the two germline ends. Germline V lookup: CDR1 SGHKS, CDR2 YYEKEE (reference sequence). The CDR3 runs 14 residues. The chain's CDR3 is CASSFQVANYGYTF. The CDR3 bases are TGTGCCAGCAGCTTCCAAGTAGCTAACTATGGCTACACCTTC. The full variable domain, its missing parts supplied by reference TRBV5-5 and TRBJ1-2, is DAGVTQSPTHLIKTRGQQVTLRCSPISGHKSVSWYQQVLGQGPQFIFQYYEKEERGRGNFPDRFSARQFPNYSSELNVNALLLGDSALYLCASSFQVANYGYTFGSGTRLTVV.

The V gene is TRBV6-1, the J gene TRBJ1-2; D ambiguous. V dropped 8 bases and J dropped 8 bases, with 15 bases sitting between them. This CDR3 spans 12 amino acids. Germline loops: CDR1 MNHNS, CDR2 SASEGT. The CDR3 bases are TGTGCCAGCTATCCATCCCTCGGGGGCTACACCTTC. Its protein product is CASYPSLGGYTF.